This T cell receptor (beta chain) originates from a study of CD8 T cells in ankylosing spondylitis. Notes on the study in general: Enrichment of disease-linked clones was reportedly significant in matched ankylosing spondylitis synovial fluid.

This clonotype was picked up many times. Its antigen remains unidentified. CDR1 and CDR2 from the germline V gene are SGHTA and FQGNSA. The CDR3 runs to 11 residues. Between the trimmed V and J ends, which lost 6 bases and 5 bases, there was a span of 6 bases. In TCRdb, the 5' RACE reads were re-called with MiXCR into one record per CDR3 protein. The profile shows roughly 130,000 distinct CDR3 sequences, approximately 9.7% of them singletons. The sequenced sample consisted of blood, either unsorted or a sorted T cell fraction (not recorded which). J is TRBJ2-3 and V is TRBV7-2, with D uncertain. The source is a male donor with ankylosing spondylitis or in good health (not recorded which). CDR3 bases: TGTGCCAGCAGGTCGTTAGATACGCAGTATTTT. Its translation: CASRSLDTQYF. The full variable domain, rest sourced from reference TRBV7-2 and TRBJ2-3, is GAGVSQSPSNKVTEKGKDVELRCDPISGHTALYWYRQSLGQGLEFLIYFQGNSAPDKSGLPSDRFSAERTGGSVSTLTIQRTQQEDSAVYLCASRSLDTQYFGPGTRLTVL.